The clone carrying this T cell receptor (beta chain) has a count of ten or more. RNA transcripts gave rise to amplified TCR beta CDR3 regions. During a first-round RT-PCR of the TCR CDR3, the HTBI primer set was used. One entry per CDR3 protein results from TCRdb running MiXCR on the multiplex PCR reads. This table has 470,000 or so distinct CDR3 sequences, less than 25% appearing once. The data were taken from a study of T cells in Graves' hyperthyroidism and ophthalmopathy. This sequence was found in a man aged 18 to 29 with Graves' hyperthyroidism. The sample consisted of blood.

This CDR3 reads CASSDRGHIEQYF. DNA for the CDR3: TGCGCCAGCTCGGACAGGGGGCATATCGAGCAGTACTTC. The gene calls are TRBV5-1 and TRBJ2-7; 11 bases agree with TRBD1. The CDR3 extends over 13 amino acids. Germline V lookup: CDR1 SGHRS, CDR2 YFSETQ. The J segment lost 6 bases and the V segment lost 7 bases, leaving 6 bases of the junction unmatched.